These 29 T cell receptor beta chains were sequenced from one sample in a study of T cells after yellow fever vaccination. Each CDR3 protein is one row after TCRdb ran MiXCR on the 5' RACE reads. The table records around 300,000 distinct CDR3 sequences, around 4.3% of them present only once. Sequences were derived from PBMCs, sampled 15 days after the yellow fever booster vaccination. The source is a man aged 18 to 29 who received the YFV17D yellow fever vaccine.

The gene calls are TRBV10-3 and TRBJ2-1; D ambiguous. Per the germline V gene, CDR1 is ENHRY and CDR2 is SYGVKD. V lost 8 bases, J lost 1 base, and 9 bases lay in between. This CDR3 spans 13 amino acids. The CDR3 here is CAIRWGSYNEQFF. Here the CDR3 DNA reads TGTGCCATCCGGTGGGGTTCCTACAATGAGCAGTTCTTC.

There are a few counts of this clonotype. The chain uses TRBV20-1 and TRBJ2-5; 9 bases line up with TRBD1. With V trimmed by 5 bases and J by 7 bases, 8 bases remained unmatched. This CDR3 is 13 amino acids long. Looked up from germline, CDR1 is DFQATT and CDR2 is SNEGSKA (reference sequence). CDR3 DNA: TGCAGTGCTCGGTGGACAGGGGAAGCGACCCAGTACTTC. Its protein product is CSARWTGEATQYF.

In its sample, this clonotype was seen a few times. The rearrangement joins TRBV2 to TRBJ2-1, with 11 bases lining up with TRBD2. CDR3 length: 17 amino acids. CDR1 and CDR2 from the germline V gene are SNHLY and FYNNEI. J was trimmed by 5 bases and V by 4 bases; bases with no gene match: 10. CDR3 amino acids: CASSGASGGYPNNEQFF. The DNA for the CDR3 is TGTGCCAGCAGTGGCGCTAGCGGGGGGTACCCTAACAATGAGCAGTTCTTC.

The rearrangement joins TRBV7-8 to TRBJ2-5; 10 bases agree with TRBD2. Germline V gives CDR1 SGHVS, CDR2 FQNEAQ. After removal of 8 bases from V and 1 base from J, the junction contained 10 bases not matched to a gene. The CDR3 loop spans 16 amino acids. The CDR3 DNA follows: TGTGCCAGCGGCCGAATAGCGGGGGGCCTCCAAGAGACCCAGTACTTC. This codes for CASGRIAGGLQETQYF.

This clonotype was recorded a few times. The V and J genes are TRBV10-3 and TRBJ2-7; no definite D call. The V end was cut by 1 base, the J end by 3 bases, with 10 bases between. This CDR3 is 14 amino acids long. Germline CDR1 ENHRY, CDR2 SYGVKD. The CDR3 nucleotides read TGTGCCATCAGTGAGTACCCCGCAAGCTACGAGCAGTACTTC. It is translated as CAISEYPASYEQYF.

This clonotype occurred many times. The genes are TRBV19 and TRBJ2-7; TRBD1 matches 7 bases. V lost 5 bases to trimming and J lost 7 bases; unmatched junction nucleotides: 5. The CDR3 covers 12 residues. Germline V gives CDR1 LNHDA, CDR2 SQIVND (reference sequence). CDR3 region: CASSPGQKEQYF. The CDR3 nucleotides read TGTGCCAGTAGTCCGGGACAGAAAGAGCAGTACTTC.

This chain uses TRBV7-3 with TRBJ1-1; 8 nucleotides align to TRBD1. This CDR3 contains 14 residues. Germline values: CDR1 SGHTA, CDR2 FQGTGA. J lost 8 bases, V lost 5 bases, and 10 bases had no gene match. This CDR3 is CASSLKPTGEEAFF. In DNA form, the CDR3 reads TGTGCCAGCAGCCTAAAACCGACAGGGGAAGAAGCTTTCTTT.

This clonotype was recorded many times. The chain is built from TRBV20-1 and TRBJ2-2; 9 bases are shared with TRBD1. This CDR3 region has 13 residues. The trim removed 6 bases at V and 6 bases at J, leaving 5 bases unmatched. The germline gives CDR1 DFQATT, CDR2 SNEGSKA (reference sequence). CDR3 sequence: CSAEDRGAGELFF. The DNA of the CDR3 is TGCAGTGCGGAGGACAGGGGTGCCGGGGAGCTGTTTTTT.

The V call is TRBV11-2, the J call TRBJ1-5; the D gene is possibly TRBD1 (5 bases). V was shortened by 1 base and J by 6 bases, with 13 bases between the two germline ends. Looked up from germline, CDR1 is SGHAT and CDR2 is FQNNGV. The CDR3 totals 15 residues. CDR3 sequence (DNA): TGTGCCAGCAGCTTAGCGGCAGGGTCGGGTCAGCCCCAGCATTTT. This gives the protein CASSLAAGSGQPQHF.

This clonotype occurred a few times. The J gene is TRBJ1-2, the V gene TRBV27, with 7 bases that match TRBD1. V lost 4 bases to trimming and J lost 3 bases; unmatched junction nucleotides: 14. This CDR3 spans 17 amino acids. Germline V gene lookup returns CDR1 MNHEY and CDR2 SMNVEV (reference sequence). The CDR3 nucleotides read TGTGCCAGCAGTTCAACGACGGGTTGGGGACAGTACTATGGCTACACCTTC. This gives the protein CASSSTTGWGQYYGYTF.

This clonotype was observed at least ten times. CDR3 sequence: CASGQGAYEQYV. The DNA for the CDR3 is TGTGCCAGCGGACAGGGGGCCTACGAGCAGTACGTC. The rearrangement joins TRBV5-8 to TRBJ2-7; TRBD1 aligns across 10 bases. The V segment lost 7 bases and the J segment 2 bases; nucleotides outside the gene matches: 0. Germline CDR1 and CDR2: SGHTS and YDEGEE. The CDR3 covers 12 residues.

The chain employs TRBV4-3 and TRBJ1-1; 7 nucleotides line up with TRBD1. The V segment lost 3 bases and the J segment 4 bases; nucleotides outside the gene matches: 8. The CDR3 covers 15 residues. The germline V gene encodes CDR1 LGHNA and CDR2 YSLEER. DNA for the CDR3: TGCGCCAGCAGCCAGACAGGGCGATTCGGCACTGAAGCTTTCTTT. Protein sequence: CASSQTGRFGTEAFF.

This clonotype was picked up many times. V and J are TRBV29-1 and TRBJ2-5; 7 bases map to TRBD1. J lost 1 base, V lost 5 bases, and 7 bases had no gene match. The CDR3 contains 14 residues. CDR1 and CDR2 (germline): SQVTM, ANQGSEA. CDR3: CSVPAGTVQETQYF. The CDR3 DNA reads TGCAGCGTTCCCGCCGGGACAGTCCAAGAGACCCAGTACTTC.

This rearrangement joins TRBV18 to TRBJ2-7; 8 bases agree with TRBD1. The ends lost 3 bases at V and 6 bases at J; junction bases unmatched: 4. CDR1 and CDR2 from the germline V gene are KGHSH and LQKENI. This CDR3 is built from 13 residues. CDR3 coding DNA: TGTGCCAGCTCACCGGACAGGGCAATCGAGCAGTACGTC. It codes for CASSPDRAIEQYV.

There are many counts of this clonotype. The chain uses TRBV5-1 and TRBJ1-1; 8 nucleotides match TRBD1. Losses at the gene ends were 4 bases for V and 5 bases for J; bases not matched to a gene: 7. CDR3 length: 14 amino acids. Germline V gives CDR1 SGHRS, CDR2 YFSETQ. The CDR3 bases are TGCGCCAGCAGCCTCCGACAGGGGCGAACTGAAGCTTTCTTT. It encodes CASSLRQGRTEAFF.

This chain connects TRBV20-1 to TRBJ2-7, with no clear D. The V end lost 4 bases, the J end lost 5 bases, and 18 bases lay between the germline ends. The length of the CDR3 is 14 residues. Germline V gives CDR1 DFQATT, CDR2 SNEGSKA (reference sequence). In DNA, the CDR3 is TGCAGTGCTACGGGTGCTAGTAATTTCCACGAGCAGTACTTC. Amino acid sequence: CSATGASNFHEQYF.

There are a few counts of this clonotype. The chain is built from TRBV5-1 and TRBJ1-2; no reliable D call. The germline V gene has CDR1 SGHRS and CDR2 YFSETQ. This CDR3 has 14 residues. V was pared by 0 bases and J by 4 bases, with 10 bases between. The CDR3 sequence: CASSLATTTYGYTF. In nucleotides, the CDR3 is TGCGCCAGCAGCTTGGCCACGACCACCTATGGCTACACCTTC.

This clonotype was seen a few times. The rearrangement uses TRBV6-6 and TRBJ2-2; D assignment may be TRBD1 or TRBD2 (5 bases each). Germline V gene data show CDR1 as MNHNY and CDR2 as SVGAGI (reference sequence). This CDR3 is built from 17 residues. The V end was cut by 2 bases, the J end by 5 bases, with 18 bases between. CDR3 in amino acids: CASSYPRFQGETGELFF. The CDR3 bases are TGTGCCAGCAGTTACCCTCGATTTCAGGGAGAGACCGGGGAGCTGTTTTTT.

In this sample, this clonotype turned up many times. The chain couples TRBV6-5 to TRBJ2-1; 11 nucleotides line up with TRBD2. The V gene end was trimmed by 5 bases and the J gene end by 4 bases; junction bases not matched to a gene: 10. This CDR3 comprises 17 residues. Germline CDR1 and CDR2: MNHEY and SVGAGI. CDR3 nucleotide sequence: TGTGCCAGCAGTCTCCAAGACGGGACTAGCGGATACAATGAGCAGTTCTTC. Protein: CASSLQDGTSGYNEQFF.

The J gene is TRBJ2-5, the V gene TRBV5-1; tentatively, D is TRBD1 (6 bases). Trimming removed 4 bases from V and 6 bases from J, with 13 bases in between. Germline V gene data show CDR1 as SGHRS and CDR2 as YFSETQ. This CDR3 comprises 13 residues. The CDR3 here is CASSDTGTKTQYF. The CDR3 DNA is TGCGCCAGCAGCGACACAGGGACGAAGACCCAGTACTTC.

This clonotype came up a few times. The chain joins TRBV7-2 to TRBJ2-3; 7 bases line up with TRBD1. The CDR3 runs to 14 residues. V dropped 1 base and J dropped 5; count of bases not matched to a gene: 3. Germline V lookup: CDR1 SGHTA, CDR2 FQGNSA. CDR3 loop: CASSLGGGLDTQYF. CDR3 in DNA: TGTGCCAGCAGCTTAGGAGGGGGCTTAGATACGCAGTATTTT. The variable domain in full, with the rest retrieved from reference TRBV7-2 and TRBJ2-3, is GAGVSQSPSNKVTEKGKDVELRCDPISGHTALYWYRQSLGQGLEFLIYFQGNSAPDKSGLPSDRFSAERTGGSVSTLTIQRTQQEDSAVYLCASSLGGGLDTQYFGPGTRLTVL.

The CDR3 DNA follows: TGTGCCAGCAGCTCAGGACAGGCGGACTATGGCTACACCTTC. It yields the protein CASSSGQADYGYTF. The J gene is TRBJ1-2, the V gene TRBV7-2; TRBD1 matches at 7 bases. The germline gives CDR1 SGHTA, CDR2 FQGNSA. The CDR3 contains 14 residues. With V trimmed by 4 bases and J by 3 bases, 5 bases remained unmatched.

This clonotype was detected a few times. This rearrangement joins TRBV4-1 to TRBJ2-7; TRBD1 matches at 9 bases. The ends lost 3 bases at V and 6 bases at J; junction bases unmatched: 15. CDR1 is MGHRA, CDR2 YSYEKL, per germline. The CDR3 consists of 17 residues. The DNA of the CDR3 is TGCGCCAGCAGCCAGTACTCACAGGGGGCGGGTAATTTCGAGCAGTACTTC. It codes for CASSQYSQGAGNFEQYF.

The genes are TRBV5-1 and TRBJ1-2; 11 bases agree with TRBD1. This CDR3 spans 14 amino acids. Germline V lookup: CDR1 SGHRS, CDR2 YFSETQ. Trimming cost V 4 bases and J 7 bases; bases outside gene matches: 6. Written as DNA, the CDR3 is TGCGCCAGCAGCATGGACAGGGGGCGGGTTGGCTACACCTTC. Protein product: CASSMDRGRVGYTF.

This clonotype was seen ten or more times. The genes are TRBV27 and TRBJ1-1, with TRBD1 matching over 9 bases. Trimming at V came to 6 bases and at J to 9 bases, leaving 5 bases not matched to a gene. Germline loops: CDR1 MNHEY, CDR2 SMNVEV (reference sequence). This CDR3 comprises 12 residues. This chain's CDR3 is CASSFNRGQAFF. The CDR3 bases are TGTGCCAGCAGCTTCAACAGGGGGCAAGCTTTCTTT.

On this clonotype: This may be a read error: a much more frequent sequence differs by one nucleotide. The chain joins TRBV28 to TRBJ2-2; D call uncertain. The CDR3 covers 13 residues. Looked up from germline, CDR1 is MDHEN and CDR2 is SYDVKM. In DNA form, the CDR3 reads TGTGCCAGCGGGTCTTCGAACATCGGGGAGCTGTTTTTT. Its protein is CASGSSNIGELFF. The variable domain in full, completed from reference TRBV28 and TRBJ2-2, reads DVKVTQSSRYLVKRTGEKVFLECVQDMDHENMFWYRQDPGLGLRLIYFSYDVKMKEKGDIPEGYSVSREKKERFSLILESASTNQTSMYLCASGSSNIGELFFGEGSRLTVL.

The CDR3 loop is CASSFPRQPQHF. The CDR3 DNA reads TGTGCCAGCAGTTTTCCACGGCAGCCCCAGCATTTT. This chain joins TRBV12-3 or TRBV12-4 and TRBJ1-5; D ambiguous. Deletions cut 3 bases from V and 7 bases from J, with 7 bases between. The CDR3 is made up of 12 amino acids.

This clonotype was detected many times. J is TRBJ2-7 and V is TRBV12-3 or TRBV12-4; 9 bases match TRBD2. CDR3 length equals 15 residues. With 2 bases clipped from V and 3 bases from J, the junction kept 5 bases outside the gene matches. CDR3 coding DNA: TGTGCCAGCAGTTTAAAGGCGGGGGGGAGCTACGAGCAGTACTTC. Translating it yields CASSLKAGGSYEQYF.

This clonotype was detected many times. This sequence joins TRBV4-1 and TRBJ2-3; the D gene could be TRBD1 or TRBD2 (5 bases each). CDR3 length equals 13 residues. V shed 0 bases and J shed 8 bases, with 9 bases lying between them. The germline CDR1 and CDR2 sequences are MGHRA and YSYEKL. DNA of the CDR3: TGCGCCAGCAGCCAAGAAGGGGACGGTACGCAGTATTTT. This codes for CASSQEGDGTQYF.